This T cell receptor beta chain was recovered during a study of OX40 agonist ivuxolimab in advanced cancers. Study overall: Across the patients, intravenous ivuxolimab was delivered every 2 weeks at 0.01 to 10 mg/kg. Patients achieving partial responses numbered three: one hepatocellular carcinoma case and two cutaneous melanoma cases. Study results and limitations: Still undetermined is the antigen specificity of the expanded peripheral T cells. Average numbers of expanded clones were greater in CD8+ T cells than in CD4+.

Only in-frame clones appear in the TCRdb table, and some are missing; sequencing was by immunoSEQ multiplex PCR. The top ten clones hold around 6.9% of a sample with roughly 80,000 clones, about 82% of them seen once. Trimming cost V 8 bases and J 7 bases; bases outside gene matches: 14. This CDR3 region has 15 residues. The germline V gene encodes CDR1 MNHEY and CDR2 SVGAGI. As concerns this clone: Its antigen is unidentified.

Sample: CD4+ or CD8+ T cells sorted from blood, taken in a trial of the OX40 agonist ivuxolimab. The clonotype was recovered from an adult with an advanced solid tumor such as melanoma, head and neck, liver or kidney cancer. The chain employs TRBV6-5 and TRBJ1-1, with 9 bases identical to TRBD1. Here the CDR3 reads CASGNPLTGGGEAFF. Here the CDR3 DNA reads TGTGCCAGCGGAAACCCTCTGACAGGGGGTGGTGAAGCTTTCTTT.